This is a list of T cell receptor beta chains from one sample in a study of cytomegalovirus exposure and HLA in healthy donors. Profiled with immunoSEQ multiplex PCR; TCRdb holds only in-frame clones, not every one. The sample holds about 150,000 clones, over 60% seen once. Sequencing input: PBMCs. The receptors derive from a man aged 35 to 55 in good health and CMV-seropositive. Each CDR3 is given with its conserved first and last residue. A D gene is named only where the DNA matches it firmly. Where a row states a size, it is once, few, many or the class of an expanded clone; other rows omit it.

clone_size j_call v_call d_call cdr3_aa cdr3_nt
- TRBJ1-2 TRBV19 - CASSPGPYYGYTF TGTGCCAGTAGTCCAGGGCCCTACTATGGCTACACCTTC
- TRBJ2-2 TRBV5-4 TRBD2 CASSQGTSGSRGTGELFF TGTGCCAGCAGCCAGGGGACTAGCGGGAGCAGAGGGACCGGGGAGCTGTTTTTT
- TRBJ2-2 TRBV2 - CASSEMGPELFF TGTGCCAGCAGTGAAATGGGGCCGGAGCTGTTTTTT
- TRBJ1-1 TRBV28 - CASSHSGTHEAFF TGTGCCAGCAGTCATTCCGGGACACATGAAGCTTTCTTT
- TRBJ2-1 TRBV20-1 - CSARSEQFF TGCAGTGCTAGAAGCGAGCAGTTCTTC
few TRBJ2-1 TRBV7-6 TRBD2 CASSLEGGRASYNEQFF TGTGCCAGCAGCTTAGAGGGCGGGAGGGCCTCCTACAATGAGCAGTTCTTC
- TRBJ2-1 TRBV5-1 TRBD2 CASSLAEAGGPNEQFF TGCGCCAGCAGCTTGGCCGAAGCGGGAGGACCCAATGAGCAGTTCTTC
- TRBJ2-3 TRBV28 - CASISLGQGQGDTQYF TGTGCCAGCATTTCCCTGGGGCAGGGGCAGGGAGATACGCAGTATTTT
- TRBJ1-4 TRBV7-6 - CASSFDPGANEKLFF TGTGCCAGCAGCTTTGACCCGGGGGCTAATGAAAAACTGTTTTTT
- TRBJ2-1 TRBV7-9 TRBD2 CASRGPSGRVDNEQFF TGTGCCAGCCGAGGACCTAGCGGGAGGGTCGACAATGAGCAGTTCTTC
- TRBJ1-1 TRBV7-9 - CSSSSTNSFGGSSTFF TGTTCCAGCAGCTCAACCAATTCTTTTGGGGGGTCGTCGACTTTCTTT
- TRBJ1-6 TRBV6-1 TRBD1 CASSEQGDSPLHF TGTGCCAGCAGTGAACAGGGGGATTCACCCCTCCACTTT
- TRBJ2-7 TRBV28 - CASSLIRSTYEQYF TGTGCCAGCAGTTTAATCCGGAGCACCTACGAGCAGTACTTC
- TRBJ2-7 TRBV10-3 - CAISDLGGMVTEQYF TGTGCCATCAGTGATTTAGGAGGGATGGTGACCGAGCAGTACTTC
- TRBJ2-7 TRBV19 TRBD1 CASSSDRDSYEQYF TGTGCCAGTAGTTCGGACAGGGATAGCTACGAGCAGTACTTC
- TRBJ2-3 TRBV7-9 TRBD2 CASSQREGPDTQYF TGTGCCAGCAGCCAGCGGGAGGGCCCAGATACGCAGTATTTT
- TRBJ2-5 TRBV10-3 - CAISEMYSNSETQYF TGTGCCATCAGTGAGATGTACTCCAATTCGGAGACCCAGTACTTC
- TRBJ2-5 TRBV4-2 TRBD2 CASSQEGTSGGQETQYF TGTGCCAGCAGCCAAGAAGGGACTAGCGGGGGACAAGAGACCCAGTACTTC
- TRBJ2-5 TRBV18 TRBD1 CASSPGTGVETQYF TGTGCCAGCTCACCCGGGACAGGGGTAGAGACCCAGTACTTC
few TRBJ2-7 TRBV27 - CASSLGPNREQYF TGTGCCAGCAGTTTAGGCCCCAACCGCGAGCAGTACTTC
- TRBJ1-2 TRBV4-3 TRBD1 CASSQAETGGGYTF TGCGCCAGCAGCCAAGCGGAAACAGGGGGAGGCTACACCTTC
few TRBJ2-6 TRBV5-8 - CASSSRNSASSGANGLTF TGTGCCAGCAGCTCCCGGAACAGCGCATCCTCTGGGGCCAACGGCCTGACTTTC
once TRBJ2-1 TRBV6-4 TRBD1 CASSEGAVQFF TGTGCCAGCAGCGAGGGGGCGGTGCAGTTCTTC
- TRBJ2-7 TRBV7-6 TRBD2 CASSPGGAGAYEQYF TGTGCCAGCAGCCCCGGGGGAGCGGGGGCCTACGAGCAGTACTTC
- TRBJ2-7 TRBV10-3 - CAITQAPGLYPYEQYF TGTGCCATCACCCAAGCACCGGGACTCTACCCCTACGAGCAGTACTTC
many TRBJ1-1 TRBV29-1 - CSVGSAGAEAFF TGCAGCGTTGGATCTGCGGGGGCTGAAGCTTTCTTT
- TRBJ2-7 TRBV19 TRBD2 CASRASGSDEQYF TGTGCCAGTAGGGCTAGCGGGAGCGACGAGCAGTACTTC
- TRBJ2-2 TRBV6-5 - CASSYQGTAGELFF TGTGCCAGCAGTTACCAGGGTACGGCCGGGGAGCTGTTTTTT
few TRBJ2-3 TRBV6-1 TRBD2 CASSGGDASGDTQYF TGTGCCAGCAGTGGTGGGGACGCTAGCGGAGATACGCAGTATTTT
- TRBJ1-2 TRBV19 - CASSMLGSNYGYTF TGTGCCAGTAGTATGCTGGGCAGTAACTATGGCTACACCTTC
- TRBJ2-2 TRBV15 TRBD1 CATSDGFMGGQVPGELFF TGTGCCACCAGCGACGGGTTTATGGGGGGACAGGTACCCGGGGAGCTGTTTTTT
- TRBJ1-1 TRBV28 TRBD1 CASSLPGQGYRNTEAFF TGTGCCAGCAGTCTCCCGGGACAGGGCTATAGGAACACTGAAGCTTTCTTT
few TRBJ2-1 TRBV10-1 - CASSELGGEQFF TGCGCCAGCAGTGAGTTAGGAGGCGAGCAGTTCTTC
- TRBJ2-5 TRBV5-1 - CASSLGSGETQYF TGCGCCAGCAGCTTGGGTAGCGGAGAGACCCAGTACTTC
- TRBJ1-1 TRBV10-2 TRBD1 CASRAGGDSEAFF TGCGCCAGCAGGGCCGGAGGGGACAGTGAAGCTTTCTTT
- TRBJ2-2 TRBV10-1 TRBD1 CASSVVRGSGELFF TGCGCCAGCAGTGTTGTCAGGGGGTCCGGGGAGCTGTTTTTT
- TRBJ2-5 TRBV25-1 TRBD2 CASSQRTSGLETQYF TGTGCCAGCAGTCAAAGGACTAGCGGGTTGGAGACCCAGTACTTC
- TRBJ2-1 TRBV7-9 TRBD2 CASSLIAGYYNEQFF TGTGCCAGCAGCTTAATAGCGGGATACTACAATGAGCAGTTCTTC
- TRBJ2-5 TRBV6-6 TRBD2 CASSRSEPAGGQTQYF TGTGCCAGCAGCCGTTCCGAACCGGCGGGAGGACAGACCCAGTACTTC
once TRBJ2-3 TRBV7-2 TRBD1 CASSLGDRVRTDTQYF TGTGCCAGCAGCTTAGGGGACAGGGTTCGCACAGATACGCAGTATTTT
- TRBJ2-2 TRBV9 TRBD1 CASSVGNRGSAGELFF TGTGCCAGCAGCGTAGGGAACAGGGGATCGGCCGGGGAGCTGTTTTTT
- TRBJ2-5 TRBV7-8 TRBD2 CASSLAGGSETQYF TGTGCCAGCAGCTTAGCGGGAGGGAGCGAGACCCAGTACTTC
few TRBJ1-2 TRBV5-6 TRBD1 CASSLTHRGGYTF TGTGCCAGCAGCTTGACCCACAGGGGTGGCTACACCTTC
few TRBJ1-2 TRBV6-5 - CASSYSGHPNYGYTF TGTGCCAGCAGTTACTCAGGACATCCTAACTATGGCTACACCTTC
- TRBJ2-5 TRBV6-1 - CASSEDRVRETQYF TGTGCCAGCAGTGAAGACAGGGTACGAGAGACCCAGTACTTC
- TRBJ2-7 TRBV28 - CASSSETGEQYF TGTGCCAGCAGTTCGGAGACAGGCGAGCAGTACTTC
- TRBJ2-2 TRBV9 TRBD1 CASSYQGAPGELFF TGTGCCAGCAGCTACCAGGGGGCGCCCGGGGAGCTGTTTTTT
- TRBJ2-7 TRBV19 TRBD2 CASSTPGTSGGYEQYF TGTGCCAGTAGTACCCCGGGGACCTCGGGGGGCTACGAGCAGTACTTC
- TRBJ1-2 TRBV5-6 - CASSLVGDFNYGYTF TGTGCCAGCAGCTTGGTGGGAGACTTTAACTATGGCTACACCTTC
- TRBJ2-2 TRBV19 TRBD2 CASSPRTSWANTGELFF TGTGCCAGTAGTCCCCGGACTAGCTGGGCTAACACCGGGGAGCTGTTTTTT
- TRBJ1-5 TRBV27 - CATQTESNQPQHF TGTGCCACTCAGACAGAGAGCAATCAGCCCCAGCATTTT
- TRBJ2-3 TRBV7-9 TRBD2 CASSPGTSGSSSTDTQYF TGTGCCAGCAGCCCCGGGACTAGCGGGAGTAGTAGCACAGATACGCAGTATTTT
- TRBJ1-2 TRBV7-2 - CASSQLRKGDGYTF TGTGCCAGCAGCCAGTTGCGAAAGGGAGATGGCTACACCTTC
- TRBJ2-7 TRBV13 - CRLKYEQYF TGTCGATTAAAATACGAGCAGTACTTC